This TCR beta chain was sequenced in a study of T cells expressing NK-cell markers. TCRdb re-called the 5' RACE reads and shows each CDR3 protein once, DNA omitted. This sample's table reports over 100,000 distinct CDR3 sequences. Germline CDR1 reads MDHEN; CDR2 reads SYDVKM. This CDR3 spans 18 amino acids. The TCR sequence derives from a woman between 18 and 70 years old in good health. The chain recombines TRBV28 with TRBJ2-1; TCRdb selects TRBD2, and the lack of DNA leaves this call unchecked. The sequencing sample was made of blood T cells: a sorted CD56 or NKG2C T cell subset, CD4+ or CD8+ T cells, or bulk PBMC T cells (not recorded which). The CDR3: CASSFDASGRASYNEQFF.